The clone carrying this T cell receptor (beta chain) was seen only once. Antigen unknown. The sample comes from a study of T cell responses to AZD1222 COVID-19 vaccine. Study-level findings and limits: Vaccine-associated CD4 TCRs spanned spike, dominant at 160-218 and 743-854.

CDR1 is LNHDA and CDR2 is SQIVND in the germline V gene (reference sequence). This CDR3 comprises 11 residues. The V and J ends lost 5 bases and 3 bases respectively, with 5 bases between them. Produced via immunoSEQ multiplex PCR; TCRdb's table is partial and in-frame only. Found here are more than 110,000 clones, roughly 90% of them singletons; the top ten hold more than 5.5%. The starting material was peripheral blood, obtained on day 0 of AZD1222 vaccination. The clonotype originates from an adult in good health. V gene TRBV19 combines with J gene TRBJ2-7; D not resolved. This CDR3 is CASSWGYEQYF. The CDR3 bases are TGTGCCAGTAGTTGGGGCTACGAGCAGTACTTC.